This T cell receptor beta chain was sequenced during a study of T cells in Graves' hyperthyroidism and ophthalmopathy. Overall study context: Before any treatment, at initial diagnosis, peripheral blood was collected.

There were TCR beta CDR3 regions amplified from RNA transcripts. HTBI primers were employed in a first-round RT-PCR of the TCR CDR3. TCRdb redid the calling of the multiplex PCR reads with MiXCR, one entry per CDR3 protein. The sample consists of hundreds of thousands of distinct CDR3 sequences, about 14% of them appearing once. The J segment lost 3 bases and the V segment lost 5 bases, leaving 5 bases of the junction unmatched. Germline CDR1 is DFQATT and CDR2 is SNEGSKA (reference sequence). CDR3 size: 13 residues. Over 18 months, lack of ophthalmopathy progression marked Graves' hyperthyroidism as stable. Clinicians diagnosed patients from clinical symptoms, serum thyroxine and TRAb, thyroid ultrasound and orbital computed tomography.

This chain connects TRBV20-1 to TRBJ1-1, with 8 positions matching TRBD1. The TCR comes from a woman between 18 and 30 years old with Graves' hyperthyroidism. Specimen: blood. The CDR3 DNA reads TGCAGTGCTTCAGGGGGCGCGGACACTGAAGCTTTCTTT. Translation: CSASGGADTEAFF.